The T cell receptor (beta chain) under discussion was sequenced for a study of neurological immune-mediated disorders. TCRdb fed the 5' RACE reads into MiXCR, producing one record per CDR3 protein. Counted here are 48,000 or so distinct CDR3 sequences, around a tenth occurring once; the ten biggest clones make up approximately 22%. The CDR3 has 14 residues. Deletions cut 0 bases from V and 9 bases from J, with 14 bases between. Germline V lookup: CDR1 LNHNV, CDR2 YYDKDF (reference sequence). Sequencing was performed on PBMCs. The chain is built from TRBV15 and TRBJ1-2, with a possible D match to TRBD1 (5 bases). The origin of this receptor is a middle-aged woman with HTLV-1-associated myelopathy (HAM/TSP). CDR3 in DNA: TGTGCCACCAGCAGAGATAGAGGGGTGGCTCGCTACACCTTC. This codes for CATSRDRGVARYTF. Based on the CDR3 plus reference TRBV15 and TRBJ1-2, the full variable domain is DAMVIQNPRYQVTQFGKPVTLSCSQTLNHNVMYWYQQKSSQAPKLLFHYYDKDFNNEADTPDNFQSRRPNTSFCFLDIRSPGLGDTAMYLCATSRDRGVARYTFGSGTRLTVV.